The rows below give T cell receptor beta chains drawn from one sample of a study of T cells in Graves' hyperthyroidism and ophthalmopathy. TCRdb reanalysed the multiplex PCR reads using MiXCR and keeps one entry per CDR3 protein. The sample includes hundreds of thousands of distinct CDR3 sequences, 15% to 20% seen only once; the top ten take 3.8%. The sample taken for sequencing was blood. All receptors derive from a woman in her thirties with Graves' hyperthyroidism. The CDR3 runs from the conserved cysteine through the conserved F or W. The D gene is left open where the match is weak. Only part of the rows carry a size: once, few, many, or a class if the clone is expanded.

d_gene: NA
j_gene: TRBJ1-5
abundance: NA
v_gene: TRBV29-1
CDR3nt: TGCAGCGTTGGTTCAGGGAGTGGTCAGCCCCAGCATTTT
CDR3aa: CSVGSGSGQPQHF

d_gene: NA
j_gene: TRBJ1-5
abundance: NA
v_gene: TRBV19
CDR3nt: TGTGCCAGTAGTAGAGTCGTTCTCGTGGGGAGGGGTGACCAGCCCCAGCATTTT
CDR3aa: CASSRVVLVGRGDQPQHF

d_gene: NA
j_gene: TRBJ2-2
abundance: NA
v_gene: TRBV18
CDR3nt: TGTGCCAGCTCACCAGCCCGTTTCGAGGAAAGACCCGGGGAGCTGTTTTTT
CDR3aa: CASSPARFEERPGELFF

d_gene: NA
j_gene: TRBJ2-7
abundance: NA
v_gene: TRBV4-1
CDR3nt: TGCGCCAGCAGCCAAGATATGTGGGGCGAGCAGTACTTC
CDR3aa: CASSQDMWGEQYF

d_gene: NA
j_gene: TRBJ2-1
abundance: many
v_gene: TRBV11-3
CDR3nt: TGTGCCAGCAGCTTAGATTCGGTAGAGCAGTTCTTC
CDR3aa: CASSLDSVEQFF

d_gene: NA
j_gene: TRBJ1-2
abundance: few
v_gene: TRBV11-2
CDR3nt: TGTGCCAGCAGCTTATTTTCCGGGACTTCAAATGGCTACACCTTC
CDR3aa: CASSLFSGTSNGYTF

d_gene: NA
j_gene: TRBJ1-2
abundance: many
v_gene: TRBV6-1
CDR3nt: TGTGCCAGCAGAACGCTGTCAGGGAGCAGAGGCTACACCTTC
CDR3aa: CASRTLSGSRGYTF

d_gene: NA
j_gene: TRBJ2-4
abundance: few
v_gene: TRBV30
CDR3nt: TGTGCCTGGAGTGAATTGGGGAACATTCAGTACTTC
CDR3aa: CAWSELGNIQYF

d_gene: NA
j_gene: TRBJ2-6
abundance: few
v_gene: TRBV6-1
CDR3nt: TGTGCCACCAAGACGGGGGGGGCCAACGTCCTGACTTTC
CDR3aa: CATKTGGANVLTF

d_gene: NA
j_gene: TRBJ1-5
abundance: NA
v_gene: TRBV5-1
CDR3nt: TGCGCCAGCAGGCAGGGTTGGAATCAGCCCCAGCATTTT
CDR3aa: CASRQGWNQPQHF

d_gene: NA
j_gene: TRBJ1-2
abundance: few
v_gene: TRBV6-1
CDR3nt: TGTGCCACCCACCCCCGGAGGAACTATGGCTACACCTTC
CDR3aa: CATHPRRNYGYTF

d_gene: TRBD2
j_gene: TRBJ2-1
abundance: few
v_gene: TRBV5-6
CDR3nt: TGTGCCAGCAGCGCGCTAGCGGGAGGCCCTAATGAGCAGTTCTTC
CDR3aa: CASSALAGGPNEQFF

d_gene: NA
j_gene: TRBJ1-4
abundance: many
v_gene: TRBV11-2
CDR3nt: TGTGCCAGCAGCTTCGGGGAGATGGAAAAACTGTTTTTT
CDR3aa: CASSFGEMEKLFF

d_gene: TRBD2
j_gene: TRBJ2-3
abundance: many
v_gene: TRBV18
CDR3nt: TGTGCCAGCTCACGTAGCGGGAGTTCGGCAGATACGCAGTATTTT
CDR3aa: CASSRSGSSADTQYF

d_gene: NA
j_gene: TRBJ2-2
abundance: many
v_gene: TRBV20-1
CDR3nt: TGCAGTGCTAGGGGCCGGGAGGGGGCGAGGACCGGGGAGCTGTTTTTT
CDR3aa: CSARGREGARTGELFF

d_gene: NA
j_gene: TRBJ2-1
abundance: many
v_gene: TRBV18
CDR3nt: TGTGCCAGCTCACCATTTGAGGGGAATGAGCAGTTCTTC
CDR3aa: CASSPFEGNEQFF

d_gene: NA
j_gene: TRBJ2-4
abundance: few
v_gene: TRBV6-2/TRBV6-3
CDR3nt: TGTGCCAGCACCTCACTAGGGACCCGGAGTGAAAACATTCAGTACTTC
CDR3aa: CASTSLGTRSENIQYF

d_gene: NA
j_gene: TRBJ2-7
abundance: many
v_gene: TRBV18
CDR3nt: TGTGCCAGCTCAGGGTTACACAGCGAGCAGTACTTC
CDR3aa: CASSGLHSEQYF

d_gene: NA
j_gene: TRBJ2-7
abundance: many
v_gene: TRBV2
CDR3nt: TGTGCCAGTTTTGGCGGACAGACCTACGAGCAGTACTTC
CDR3aa: CASFGGQTYEQYF

d_gene: TRBD1
j_gene: TRBJ2-3
abundance: many
v_gene: TRBV20-1
CDR3nt: TGCAGAGCCTCGATCGCGACAGGGGTCTACACAGATACGCAGTATTTT
CDR3aa: CRASIATGVYTDTQYF

d_gene: NA
j_gene: TRBJ2-7
abundance: few
v_gene: TRBV29-1
CDR3nt: TGCAGCGTTAGCGCGGACTTTACTGCTGACGAGCAGTACTTC
CDR3aa: CSVSADFTADEQYF

d_gene: NA
j_gene: TRBJ1-5
abundance: few
v_gene: TRBV19
CDR3nt: TGTGCCAGTAGTATCCGGAGCCGCAATCAGCCCCAGCATTTT
CDR3aa: CASSIRSRNQPQHF

d_gene: TRBD1
j_gene: TRBJ1-2
abundance: NA
v_gene: TRBV25-1
CDR3nt: TGTGCCAGCAGTGTACCGGGACAGTCCCATGGCTACACCTTC
CDR3aa: CASSVPGQSHGYTF

d_gene: TRBD1
j_gene: TRBJ2-1
abundance: many
v_gene: TRBV28
CDR3nt: TGTGCCAGCATCAAGGGACAGCACAATGAGCAGTTCTTC
CDR3aa: CASIKGQHNEQFF

d_gene: NA
j_gene: TRBJ2-5
abundance: NA
v_gene: TRBV9
CDR3nt: TGTGCCTCCTCGAGGGGAGCGGCGAAAGAGACCCAGTACTTC
CDR3aa: CASSRGAAKETQYF

d_gene: NA
j_gene: TRBJ2-3
abundance: NA
v_gene: TRBV6-1
CDR3nt: TGTGCCAGCAGCAAAAGGGGAGATACGCAGTATTTT
CDR3aa: CASSKRGDTQYF

d_gene: NA
j_gene: TRBJ2-1
abundance: few
v_gene: TRBV20-1
CDR3nt: TGCAGTGCTAGAGATGAGAGCTCCTACAATGAGCAGTTCTTC
CDR3aa: CSARDESSYNEQFF

d_gene: TRBD1
j_gene: TRBJ2-5
abundance: many
v_gene: TRBV3-1
CDR3nt: TGTGCCAGCAGCCCCGGACAGGGGGCGTACCAAGAGACCCAGTACTTC
CDR3aa: CASSPGQGAYQETQYF

d_gene: NA
j_gene: TRBJ1-6
abundance: few
v_gene: TRBV5-4
CDR3nt: TGTGCCAGCAGCTTGGATGGGGGGGCAGGTTCACCCCTCCACTTT
CDR3aa: CASSLDGGAGSPLHF

d_gene: NA
j_gene: TRBJ1-5
abundance: few
v_gene: TRBV2
CDR3nt: TGTGCCAGCAGTGAAGGGGGGTTGAATCAGCCCCAGCATTTT
CDR3aa: CASSEGGLNQPQHF

d_gene: TRBD2
j_gene: TRBJ2-2
abundance: many
v_gene: TRBV12-3/TRBV12-4
CDR3nt: TGTGCCAGCCGACATGGGACTAGCGGGAGAAAATTCCCCAACGACACCGGGGAGCTGTTTTTT
CDR3aa: CASRHGTSGRKFPNDTGELFF

d_gene: TRBD2
j_gene: TRBJ2-1
abundance: NA
v_gene: TRBV6-1
CDR3nt: TGTGCCAGCAGTGAAAGCCGTCTGCGAGCGGGGGTTTACAGTGAGCAGTTCTTC
CDR3aa: CASSESRLRAGVYSEQFF

d_gene: NA
j_gene: TRBJ2-7
abundance: many
v_gene: TRBV2
CDR3nt: TGTGCCAGCAGTGAAATCTTAGGGGGGAGCTCCTACGAGCAGTACTTC
CDR3aa: CASSEILGGSSYEQYF

d_gene: NA
j_gene: TRBJ1-2
abundance: NA
v_gene: TRBV6-2/TRBV6-3
CDR3nt: TGTGCCAGCAGTTACTCCGGGTATGGCTACACCTTC
CDR3aa: CASSYSGYGYTF

d_gene: TRBD1
j_gene: TRBJ2-7
abundance: many
v_gene: TRBV2
CDR3nt: TGTGCCAGCTCAAGAGACAGGGGTGCCTCTGGGGAGCAGTACTTC
CDR3aa: CASSRDRGASGEQYF

d_gene: NA
j_gene: TRBJ2-5
abundance: many
v_gene: TRBV28
CDR3nt: TGTGCCAGCAGCCCCCCGGCGCAAGAGACCCAGTACTTC
CDR3aa: CASSPPAQETQYF

d_gene: NA
j_gene: TRBJ2-1
abundance: many
v_gene: TRBV11-3
CDR3nt: TGTGCCAGCAGCTTGGGATTAGCGACATACAATGAGCAGTTCTTC
CDR3aa: CASSLGLATYNEQFF

d_gene: NA
j_gene: TRBJ2-1
abundance: many
v_gene: TRBV5-8
CDR3nt: TGTGCCAGCAGCTTGGAATCTGGATCGGGGTCCCACAATGAGCAGTTCTTC
CDR3aa: CASSLESGSGSHNEQFF

d_gene: NA
j_gene: TRBJ2-7
abundance: many
v_gene: TRBV6-2/TRBV6-3
CDR3nt: TGTGCCAGCAGTTGGACAGAGACCTACGAGCAGTACTTC
CDR3aa: CASSWTETYEQYF

d_gene: TRBD1
j_gene: TRBJ1-2
abundance: few
v_gene: TRBV7-8
CDR3nt: TGTGCCAGCAGCCACGGGACAGGGCTGGAAGGCTACACCTTC
CDR3aa: CASSHGTGLEGYTF

d_gene: NA
j_gene: TRBJ1-5
abundance: NA
v_gene: TRBV19
CDR3nt: TGTGCCAGTAGTATCTTAGTGACAGGTTATAGCAATCAGCCCCAGCATTTT
CDR3aa: CASSILVTGYSNQPQHF

d_gene: TRBD1
j_gene: TRBJ2-2
abundance: NA
v_gene: TRBV2
CDR3nt: TGTGCCAGCAGTGAAGGGACAGGAGGCCTTTTT
CDR3aa: CASSEGTGGLF

d_gene: TRBD2
j_gene: TRBJ2-1
abundance: many
v_gene: TRBV6-1
CDR3nt: TGTGCCAGCAAAGCTAGCGGGCCTCCGGTTGAGCAGTTCTTC
CDR3aa: CASKASGPPVEQFF

d_gene: NA
j_gene: TRBJ2-3
abundance: NA
v_gene: TRBV5-1
CDR3nt: TGCGCCAGCAGAACCGTTGGAGGCCCCGATACGCAGTATTTT
CDR3aa: CASRTVGGPDTQYF

d_gene: NA
j_gene: TRBJ1-5
abundance: NA
v_gene: TRBV7-2
CDR3nt: TGTGCCAGCAGCTTATTGATCCCCGAGGGCAATCAGCCCCAGCATTTT
CDR3aa: CASSLLIPEGNQPQHF

d_gene: NA
j_gene: TRBJ2-6
abundance: NA
v_gene: TRBV2
CDR3nt: TGTGCCACCGACGACTCTGGGGCCAACGTCCTGACTTTC
CDR3aa: CATDDSGANVLTF

d_gene: NA
j_gene: TRBJ2-7
abundance: NA
v_gene: TRBV20-1
CDR3nt: TGCAGTGCTAGATTTTACGAGCAGTACTTC
CDR3aa: CSARFYEQYF

d_gene: NA
j_gene: TRBJ2-3
abundance: many
v_gene: TRBV5-5
CDR3nt: TGTGCCAGCAGCCCACTGGCCCCCGGGATGACGCAGTATTTT
CDR3aa: CASSPLAPGMTQYF

d_gene: NA
j_gene: TRBJ2-1
abundance: NA
v_gene: TRBV19
CDR3nt: TGTGCCAGTAGTATCCGTCTGGACCTTGGATACAATGAGCAGTTCTTC
CDR3aa: CASSIRLDLGYNEQFF

d_gene: TRBD1
j_gene: TRBJ2-2
abundance: many
v_gene: TRBV12-3/TRBV12-4
CDR3nt: TGTGCCAGCCGACAGGGTCGAGAGCTGTTTTTT
CDR3aa: CASRQGRELFF

d_gene: TRBD2
j_gene: TRBJ2-2
abundance: few
v_gene: TRBV5-6
CDR3nt: TGTGCCAGCAGCCTAGGACTAGCGGGAGTTGGCGGGGAGCTGTTTTTT
CDR3aa: CASSLGLAGVGGELFF

d_gene: NA
j_gene: TRBJ2-2
abundance: many
v_gene: TRBV11-2
CDR3nt: TGTGCCAGCTCTAGCGTAGGCACCGGGGAGCTGTTTTTT
CDR3aa: CASSSVGTGELFF

d_gene: NA
j_gene: TRBJ2-1
abundance: many
v_gene: TRBV11-2
CDR3nt: TGTGCCAGCAGCCCTCTGGACGGGAGCGGTTCCCAGTTCTTC
CDR3aa: CASSPLDGSGSQFF

d_gene: NA
j_gene: TRBJ1-2
abundance: NA
v_gene: TRBV30
CDR3nt: TGTGCCTCTCCCGAACAGGGATTTACTAACTATGGCTACACCTTC
CDR3aa: CASPEQGFTNYGYTF

d_gene: NA
j_gene: TRBJ1-5
abundance: few
v_gene: TRBV20-1
CDR3nt: TGCAGTGCCAGGGGTGAGGCCATAGGGCCCCAGCATTTT
CDR3aa: CSARGEAIGPQHF

d_gene: NA
j_gene: TRBJ2-5
abundance: NA
v_gene: TRBV18
CDR3nt: TGTGCCAGCCTTGCCAGGACGGACCAAGAGACCCAGTACTTC
CDR3aa: CASLARTDQETQYF

d_gene: NA
j_gene: TRBJ2-5
abundance: few
v_gene: TRBV19
CDR3nt: TGTGCCAGTAGTATGTCTCTGGGGATCGGGGAGACCCAGTACTTC
CDR3aa: CASSMSLGIGETQYF

d_gene: NA
j_gene: TRBJ1-2
abundance: once
v_gene: TRBV24-1
CDR3nt: TGTGCCACCAGTGATCCGGTCAGAACACACCCCGGCGGCTACACCTTC
CDR3aa: CATSDPVRTHPGGYTF

d_gene: NA
j_gene: TRBJ1-5
abundance: many
v_gene: TRBV24-1
CDR3nt: TGTGCCACCAGTGTAGGGGGTCGGCAGCCCCAGCATTTT
CDR3aa: CATSVGGRQPQHF